The next 17 T cell receptor beta chains were all read from a single sample in a study of regulatory T cells in long-lasting Graves disease. Sample time point: newly diagnosed GD, antithyroid drugs for less than 3 months. RNA from PBMCs was the source of the TCR library. Combining iRepertoire HTBI primers with Arm-PCR of CDR3 regions, the authors built TCR beta libraries. TCRdb independently ran MiXCR on the multiplex PCR reads; one entry per CDR3 protein. There are roughly 380,000 distinct CDR3 sequences in the sample; around 15% occur only once, and approximately 30% lies in the top ten. The sample was also linked to a second study, of T cells in Graves' hyperthyroidism and ophthalmopathy.

Sequenced here: peripheral blood mononuclear cells (PBMCs), sampled at new diagnosis, from a patient treated with antithyroid drugs. Every receptor here comes from a man aged 35-49 years with Graves disease.

This clonotype has just a few counts. V usage is TRBV7-3 and J usage is TRBJ2-1; 9 bases are a match to TRBD2. The CDR3 sequence is 15 residues long. Trimming at V came to 2 bases and at J to 8 bases, leaving 7 bases not matched to a gene. Germline V gene lookup returns CDR1 SGHTA and CDR2 FQGTGA. As DNA, the CDR3 is TGTGCCAGCAGCTTAGGTGCAGGGACTAGCCATGAGCAGTTCTTC. This gives the protein CASSLGAGTSHEQFF.

The chain joins TRBV7-9 to TRBJ1-1, with D possibly being TRBD1 (6 bases). The V gene's germline CDR1 is SEHNR and CDR2 FQNEAQ (reference sequence). CDR3 length equals 16 residues. V lost 2 bases and J 5 bases, leaving 18 bases between the germline ends. CDR3 DNA sequence: TGTGCCAGCAGCTTAAGTGTGAGTGGACAGTTAACTGAAGCTTTCTTT. As protein: CASSLSVSGQLTEAFF.

This clonotype was recorded at least ten times. The chain carries TRBV18 and TRBJ2-1; the D is unclear. V lost 3 bases and J 4 bases, leaving 10 bases between the germline ends. The CDR3 spans 14 residues. Germline lookup yields CDR1 KGHSH and CDR2 LQKENI. The CDR3 region is CASSPTKIYNEQFF. The CDR3 DNA is TGTGCCAGCTCACCGACGAAGATTTACAATGAGCAGTTCTTC.

Regarding this clonotype: Since a much larger clone is just one base distant, this may be a read error. This chain links TRBV7-2 with TRBJ2-7; no clear D gene. CDR1 and CDR2 from the germline V gene are SGHTA and FQGNSA. The CDR3 is 13 amino acids. Trimming removed 5 bases at V and 7 bases at J, with 15 bases between. The CDR3 region has the DNA TGTGCCAGCAGCCAGCAGAGGCCCGCTGAGCAGTACTTC. This gives the protein CASSQQRPAEQYF.

This clonotype was detected a few times. This rearrangement joins TRBV14 to TRBJ2-3; D is unresolved. This CDR3 has 15 amino acids. CDR1 and CDR2 from the germline V gene are SGHDN and FVKESK. Trimming removed 2 bases at V and 2 bases at J, with 11 bases between. This CDR3 is CASSQSDLDTDTQYF. The CDR3 DNA follows: TGTGCCAGCAGCCAATCAGATCTGGACACAGATACGCAGTATTTT.

This clonotype is a singleton in its sample. A much larger clone sits a single nucleotide away, making a read error possible. The chain recombines TRBV15 with TRBJ2-3; the D gene is possibly TRBD1 (5 bases). Germline loops: CDR1 LNHNV, CDR2 YYDKDF (reference sequence). There are 15 residues in the CDR3. The CDR3: CATSRPGSSTGTQYF. In nucleotides, the CDR3 is TGTGCCACCAGCAGACCCGGTAGTTCAACAGGTACGCAGTATTTT.

There are many counts of this clonotype. The chain's CDR3 is CASSGGGSYEQYF. The CDR3 DNA reads TGCGCCAGCAGCGGGGGTGGGTCCTACGAGCAGTACTTC. V gene TRBV5-1 combines with J gene TRBJ2-7; either TRBD1 or TRBD2 may supply D (5 bases each). V lost 4 bases to trimming and J lost 1 base, with 9 bases between them. The CDR3 sequence is 13 residues long. CDR1 and CDR2 from the germline V gene are SGHRS and YFSETQ.

This chain connects TRBV27 to TRBJ1-3; possibly TRBD1 for D (6 bases). The V and J ends lost 5 bases and 0 bases respectively, with 17 bases between them. There are 17 residues in the CDR3. Germline lookup yields CDR1 MNHEY and CDR2 SMNVEV (reference sequence). Here the CDR3 reads CASSPNLGAASGNTIYF. The CDR3 DNA follows: TGTGCCAGCAGTCCAAACCTGGGGGCAGCCTCTGGAAACACCATATATTTT.

There are many counts of this clonotype. This sequence joins TRBV7-2 and TRBJ1-4; a weak D match, TRBD1 (5 bases). This CDR3 region has 15 residues. Germline CDR1 is SGHTA and CDR2 is FQGNSA. V lost 0 bases and J 4 bases, leaving 9 bases between the germline ends. The CDR3 DNA is TGTGCCAGCAGCTTAGCCAGGGTTGTTAATGAAAAACTGTTTTTT. Its translation is CASSLARVVNEKLFF.

Note on this clonotype: Since a much larger clone is just one base distant, this may be a read error. The chain uses TRBV28 and TRBJ2-7; no definite D call. This CDR3 comprises 14 residues. Trimming pared 5 bases from V and 4 bases from J, leaving 15 bases between. Germline V gene data show CDR1 as MDHEN and CDR2 as SYDVKM. CDR3 bases: TGTGCCAGCAGTAGAGTGCTCCTGGGATACGAGCAGTACTTC. Protein product: CASSRVLLGYEQYF.

This clonotype was counted a few times. The V call is TRBV29-1, the J call TRBJ2-1, with D possibly called TRBD1 or TRBD2 (5 bases each). V dropped 7 bases and J dropped 6 bases, with 13 bases sitting between them. The germline V gene has CDR1 SQVTM and CDR2 ANQGSEA. The CDR3 spans 12 residues. The CDR3 DNA reads TGCAGCGCCTGGGACCGCCGCAATGAGCAGTTCTTC. Its translation is CSAWDRRNEQFF.

This clonotype was seen a handful of times. The chain is built from TRBV20-1 and TRBJ1-5; TRBD1 might be the D (5 bases). Germline V gene data show CDR1 as DFQATT and CDR2 as SNEGSKA (reference sequence). The CDR3 loop spans 19 amino acids. V was clipped by 2 bases and J by 6 bases, with 29 bases between them. The CDR3 bases are TGCAGTGCTAGACCCACCCCCAACCACGCTGGCAGGGCTAGTCAGCCCCAGCATTTT. It encodes CSARPTPNHAGRASQPQHF.

In this sample, this clonotype turned up many times. The chain is built from TRBV7-2 and TRBJ2-3; 7 positions match TRBD2. In germline, CDR1 is SGHTA, CDR2 FQGNSA. Germline trimming cut 5 bases from V and 3 bases from J; bases unmatched to any gene: 8. The CDR3 contains 15 residues. CDR3 DNA: TGTGCCAGCAGCCCGGGGAGGGGTTGGACAGATACGCAGTATTTT. Protein: CASSPGRGWTDTQYF.

This clonotype has ten or more counts. The junction departs from the called germline gene at one end, perhaps through a read error. The chain uses TRBV28 and TRBJ1-6; D remains unclear. CDR3 length: 12 amino acids. Germline V gene data show CDR1 as MDHEN and CDR2 as SYDVKM. This CDR3 is CASCLYNSPLHF. CDR3 coding DNA: TGTGCCAGCTGTTTATATAATTCACCCCTCCACTTT.

This clonotype was picked up many times. The CDR3 protein is CAWRPSDRVGAYEQYF. Here the CDR3 DNA reads TGTGCCTGGAGACCCTCAGACAGGGTTGGAGCCTACGAGCAGTACTTC. V gene TRBV30 combines with J gene TRBJ2-7; 7 nucleotides align to TRBD1. The germline V gene encodes CDR1 GTSNPN and CDR2 SVGIG (reference sequence). The CDR3 is 16 residues long. The V and J ends lost 3 bases and 2 bases, in that order; junction bases with no gene match: 13.

There are many counts of this clonotype. CDR3 bases: TGTGCCAGCAGACCCGACAGGGACTCTCACTCCTACGAGCAGTACTTC. Amino acids: CASRPDRDSHSYEQYF. The chain has TRBV6-1 and TRBJ2-7, with D perhaps matching TRBD1 (7 bases). This CDR3 contains 16 residues. V was shortened by 6 bases and J by 0 bases, with 18 bases between the two germline ends. CDR1 and CDR2 (germline): MNHNS, SASEGT.

This clonotype came up many times. The chain carries TRBV7-9 and TRBJ1-4; unclear D gene. CDR1 and CDR2 from the germline V gene are SEHNR and FQNEAQ (reference sequence). V was clipped by 4 bases and J by 0 bases, with 12 bases between them. This CDR3 has 16 amino acids. The chain's CDR3 is CASSSSGVSTNEKLFF. The CDR3 nucleotides read TGTGCCAGCAGCTCCTCAGGAGTTTCAACTAATGAAAAACTGTTTTTT.